This T cell receptor beta chain came from a study of T cells in Graves' hyperthyroidism and ophthalmopathy. The source material, RNA transcripts, was used to amplify TCR beta CDR3 regions. TCR CDR3 underwent first-round RT-PCR with the HTBI primer set. TCRdb independently ran MiXCR on the multiplex PCR reads; one entry per CDR3 protein. Here the sample spans 200,000 to 250,000 distinct CDR3 sequences, roughly 17% being singletons. Over 18 months, lack of ophthalmopathy progression marked Graves' hyperthyroidism as stable. Germline V gene lookup returns CDR1 SGHNT and CDR2 YYREEE (reference sequence). The CDR3 extends over 13 amino acids. Deletions cut 1 base from V and 3 bases from J, with 8 bases between.

V and J are TRBV5-4 and TRBJ2-7; perhaps TRBD1 as D (6 bases). This sequence was found in a woman in her 50s with Graves' hyperthyroidism. Material for sequencing was blood. The chain's CDR3 is CASSLFRGYEQYF. The CDR3 DNA reads as TGTGCCAGCAGCTTGTTCAGGGGCTACGAGCAGTACTTC.